These T cell receptor beta chains were read from a single sample in a study of T cells in Graves' hyperthyroidism and ophthalmopathy. TCRdb itself ran the multiplex PCR reads through MiXCR, one entry per CDR3 protein. The sample has about 420,000 distinct CDR3 sequences; about 15% are singletons. Sequenced material: blood. Receptors were obtained from a woman younger than 35 with Graves' hyperthyroidism. The CDR3 runs from the conserved cysteine through the conserved F or W. Part of the rows lack a size; the others show once, few, many or a class for expanded clones.

V gene: TRBV4-2
clone size: NA
CDR3 protein: CASSQETGFAGNTIYF

V gene: TRBV19
clone size: few
CDR3 protein: CASSKTELFSNQPQHF

V gene: TRBV12-3/TRBV12-4
clone size: many
CDR3 protein: CASSLVGQGGDGYTF

V gene: TRBV11-2
clone size: NA
CDR3 protein: CASSRGTDRVPETF

V gene: TRBV2
clone size: many
CDR3 protein: CASSFRRYEQYF

V gene: TRBV20-1
clone size: NA
CDR3 protein: CSASGGRFSSGNTIYF

V gene: TRBV27
clone size: NA
CDR3 protein: CASSATESTDTQYF

V gene: TRBV20-1
clone size: many
CDR3 protein: CSARQGAQNTEAFF

V gene: TRBV9
clone size: NA
CDR3 protein: CASSVEGGLSYNEQFF

V gene: TRBV9
clone size: many
CDR3 protein: CASSVASGQGYGYTF

V gene: TRBV19
clone size: NA
CDR3 protein: CASRGGGTGVREQFF

V gene: TRBV20-1
clone size: few
CDR3 protein: CSAREQTDRLEGGYTF

V gene: TRBV14
clone size: NA
CDR3 protein: CASSQDLGGASSYEQYF

V gene: TRBV20-1
clone size: NA
CDR3 protein: CSVTGTGGSNYGYTF

V gene: TRBV12-3/TRBV12-4
clone size: few
CDR3 protein: CASKGLAGGELFF

V gene: TRBV20-1
clone size: NA
CDR3 protein: CSARDLQRGRLGNEQFF

V gene: TRBV29-1
clone size: many
CDR3 protein: CSVEDRPQNTEAFF

V gene: TRBV24-1
clone size: many
CDR3 protein: CATSDPRRGTGELFF

V gene: TRBV7-6
clone size: few
CDR3 protein: CASSLVPVDTQYF

V gene: TRBV6-1
clone size: many
CDR3 protein: CASIRTGGTEAFF

V gene: TRBV10-3
clone size: many
CDR3 protein: CAIRGANTGELFF

V gene: TRBV12-3/TRBV12-4
clone size: NA
CDR3 protein: CAIQDGGVGRELFF

V gene: TRBV6-5
clone size: once
CDR3 protein: CASSYQGTYEQYF

V gene: TRBV18
clone size: many
CDR3 protein: CASSPGNDTIYF

V gene: TRBV6-2/TRBV6-3
clone size: many
CDR3 protein: CASSSFGTLNTEAFF

V gene: TRBV25-1
clone size: few
CDR3 protein: CASVRQGSYEQYF